A selection of T cell receptor beta chains follows, all from one sample in a study of blood T cell repertoires in COVID-19. Here immunoSEQ multiplex PCR was the method, and the copy in TCRdb shows in-frame clones only, minus some. The sample has around 270,000 clones, 80% to 85% seen once. The sequencing sample was made of peripheral blood. These receptor sequences come from a man between 60 and 75 years old with acute or convalescent COVID-19. CDR3s include the opening cysteine and the closing phenylalanine or tryptophan. The order of the fields is V gene, CDR3 protein.

V: TRBV10-1; CDR3: CARPQGANTEAFF
V: TRBV5-4; CDR3: CASSPHPLTGESYEQYF
V: TRBV6-2/TRBV6-3; CDR3: CASSYFGDVTQYF
V: TRBV7-6; CDR3: CASSLNVRDREAFF
V: TRBV11-2; CDR3: CASSLGPTPGETQYF
V: TRBV11-1; CDR3: CASSSLGGDTEAFF
V: TRBV15; CDR3: CATSSRDSYTLSLQFF
V: TRBV7-7; CDR3: CASSFTARDTQYF
V: TRBV25-1; CDR3: CASKTGLAGIKFYNEQFF
V: TRBV2; CDR3: CASSTYQGAKAKNIQYF
V: TRBV4-3; CDR3: CASSQDRQGAFSGANVLTF
V: TRBV4-1; CDR3: CASSQETNQPQHF
V: TRBV12-3/TRBV12-4; CDR3: CASSLERFYGYTF
V: TRBV4-1; CDR3: CASSQDLGLAGVRRTDTQYF
V: TRBV6-1; CDR3: CASSDGTGGSGANVLTF
V: TRBV11-1; CDR3: CASSITGTASGKLFF
V: TRBV5-1; CDR3: CASSLVRGAGYNEQFF
V: TRBV5-1; CDR3: CASSHGTGKETQYF
V: TRBV7-2; CDR3: CASSSPSEQFF
V: TRBV3-1/TRBV3-2; CDR3: CASSVGQVEQFF
V: TRBV18; CDR3: CASSPGTGRDEQFF
V: TRBV7-3; CDR3: CASSKTGGPSDEQYF
V: TRBV7-3; CDR3: CASSLAGVTDTQYF
V: TRBV27; CDR3: CASSLGRGRGNTEAFF
V: TRBV11-1; CDR3: CASSYGTRTYEQYF
V: TRBV18; CDR3: CASSPTVNYGYTF
V: TRBV9; CDR3: CASSVRAGTRHEQFF
V: TRBV27; CDR3: CASSPLYGYTF
V: TRBV6-2/TRBV6-3; CDR3: CASSYSTLAGGQRTDTQYF
V: TRBV2; CDR3: CASNAQGGSYEQYF
V: TRBV6-2/TRBV6-3; CDR3: CASSQGYYGYTF
V: TRBV19; CDR3: CATGDYRNTIYF
V: TRBV3-1/TRBV3-2; CDR3: CASSLTSGKDTQYF
V: TRBV7-2; CDR3: CASSLQTGSYEQYF
V: TRBV19; CDR3: CASSIVEGEGEETQYF
V: TRBV3-1/TRBV3-2; CDR3: CASSQDRLAGNEQYF
V: TRBV7-2; CDR3: CASSYRQANQPQHF
V: TRBV5-5; CDR3: CASSPRTGGNEQFF
V: TRBV18; CDR3: CASSPRAGSSYNEQFF
V: TRBV14; CDR3: CASSHTSRRTDTQYF
V: TRBV4-1; CDR3: CASRKSTGNSYNEQFF
V: TRBV4-2; CDR3: CASSQDRTGETDTQYF
V: TRBV7-6; CDR3: CASSPLAGWGEETQYF
V: TRBV6-5; CDR3: CASSGRNRGQDTQYF
V: TRBV19; CDR3: CASSIGLAGGSTDTQYF
V: TRBV4-1; CDR3: CASSQDGQRTGGPGNTIYF
V: TRBV7-9; CDR3: CASSLWTSETNEQFF
V: TRBV6-6; CDR3: CASSPRYEQYF